The TCR beta chain under discussion was sequenced for a study of blood T cell repertoires in COVID-19. Overall study context: Both acute and convalescent COVID-19 samples were obtained from the United States, Italy and Spain.

Data came from immunoSEQ multiplex PCR; TCRdb stores just in-frame clones and leaves some out. The sample consists of around 75,000 clones, roughly 91% of them appearing once. This CDR3 spans 15 amino acids. After removal of 4 bases from V and 1 base from J, the junction contained 6 bases not matched to a gene. Germline V CDR1 and CDR2: SEHNR, FQNEAQ (reference sequence). Sequencing was carried out using peripheral blood. The TCR originated in a human donor in a cohort sampled during active COVID-19. V is TRBV7-9 and J is TRBJ1-1; 7 bases are shared with TRBD1. DNA for the CDR3: TGTGCCAGCAGCTCGACAGGGTTCAAGAACACTGAAGCTTTCTTT. Its protein product is CASSSTGFKNTEAFF.